This TCR beta chain emerged from a study of esophageal squamous cell carcinoma under preoperative chemotherapy. Whole-study findings and limits: Peripheral T cells showed a significant TCR diversity increase after chemotherapy, unlike tumor-infiltrating lymphocytes. Peripheral T cells migrating into the tumor appeared to partly supply post-treatment tumor-infiltrating lymphocytes.

One entry per CDR3 protein, called by TCRdb with MiXCR from the PCR reads. Of 30,000 to 35,000 distinct CDR3 sequences in the sample, approximately 51% were seen once. About this clonotype itself: The antigen is unknown.

The CDR3 runs to 13 residues. Germline V gives CDR1 SGHVS, CDR2 FQNEAQ. V gave up 11 bases and J gave up 4 bases, with 14 bases separating them. The time point is: after preoperative PTX-NDP chemotherapy. Paclitaxel-nedaplatin chemotherapy was given to patients ahead of their surgery. The chain links TRBV7-8 to TRBJ2-2, with D perhaps being TRBD1 or TRBD2 (5 bases each). Sample acquisition took place from a patient given preoperative chemotherapy. This receptor was obtained from a human donor with esophageal squamous cell carcinoma. The donor label of this sample is uncertain. The CDR3 protein is CAGGLRGTGELFF. As DNA, the CDR3 is TGTGCCGGGGGTCTTCGAGGCACCGGGGAGCTGTTTTTT.